These 21 T cell receptor beta chains were all obtained from the same sample, sequenced in a study of OX40 agonist ivuxolimab in advanced cancers. Clones were sequenced by immunoSEQ multiplex PCR, and TCRdb holds only the in-frame ones, with some missing. The sample contains about 55,000 clones, 77% of which appear only once. Sequenced here: CD4+ or CD8+ T cells sorted from blood, sampled in a trial of the OX40 agonist ivuxolimab. The receptors were gathered from an adult with an advanced solid tumor such as melanoma, head and neck, liver or kidney cancer.

The genes are TRBV7-8 and TRBJ2-5; the D gene is possibly TRBD2 (5 bases). The germline CDR1 and CDR2 sequences are SGHVS and FQNEAQ. Trimming cost V 5 bases and J 5 bases, with 18 bases left between them. This CDR3 has 15 residues. The CDR3 here is CASSPHSSLGETQYF. The CDR3, as DNA: TGTGCCAGCAGCCCCCATTCTAGCTTAGGGGAGACCCAGTACTTC. Supplemented by reference TRBV7-8 and TRBJ2-5, the full variable domain reads GAGVSQSPRYKVAKRGQDVALRCDPISGHVSLFWYQQALGQGPEFLTYFQNEAQLDKSGLPSDRFFAERPEGSVSTLKIQRTQQEDSAVYLCASSPHSSLGETQYFGPGTRLLVL.

This rearrangement joins TRBV7-3 to TRBJ2-1; 8 positions agree with TRBD2. The CDR3 is 15 amino acids. Germline lookup yields CDR1 SGHTA and CDR2 FQGTGA. Losses at the gene ends were 5 bases for V and 4 bases for J; bases not matched to a gene: 7. The CDR3 DNA reads as TGTGCCAGCAGCGTATCCGGGACTAGATACAATGAGCAGTTCTTC. Residues: CASSVSGTRYNEQFF.

CDR3 region: CASSAEGTAYNEQFF. In DNA form, the CDR3 reads TGTGCCAGCAGCGCCGAGGGGACAGCATACAATGAGCAGTTCTTC. V gene TRBV9 combines with J gene TRBJ2-1; 7 nucleotides match TRBD1. The CDR3 has 15 amino acids. Looked up from germline, CDR1 is SGDLS and CDR2 is YYNGEE. V lost 3 bases to trimming and J lost 4 bases; unmatched junction nucleotides: 7.

The genes are TRBV28 and TRBJ2-7; D is undetermined. CDR1 MDHEN and CDR2 SYDVKM come from the germline V gene. The CDR3 spans 13 residues. V was clipped by 4 bases and J by 7 bases, with 14 bases between them. CDR3 sequence (DNA): TGTGCCAGCAGTTCGTCATTCCCTTGGGAGCAGTACTTC. It specifies CASSSSFPWEQYF.

V is TRBV5-1 and J is TRBJ2-3; TRBD2 aligns across 10 bases. Germline CDR1 is SGHRS and CDR2 is YFSETQ. V trimming: 0 bases; J trimming: 4 bases; junction bases outside the gene matches: 5. The CDR3 is 16 amino acids. In nucleotides, the CDR3 is TGCGCCAGCAGCTTGGCCCTAGCGGGGGTTTCAGATACGCAGTATTTT. It is translated as CASSLALAGVSDTQYF.

The chain uses TRBV2 and TRBJ1-4; 7 bases are shared with TRBD1. The CDR3 is 13 amino acids. Germline loops: CDR1 SNHLY, CDR2 FYNNEI. Trimming cost V 6 bases and J 8 bases; bases outside gene matches: 6. The CDR3 DNA is TGTGCCAGCAGCCGACAGGGTGGGGAAAAACTGTTTTTT. It encodes CASSRQGGEKLFF.

The chain's CDR3 is CASSQPGAPYGYTF. The CDR3 region has the DNA TGTGCCAGCAGTCAACCAGGGGCCCCCTATGGCTACACCTTC. The J gene is TRBJ1-2, the V gene TRBV28, with D possibly matching TRBD1 (6 bases). The CDR3 length is 14 residues. Germline V gene sequence: CDR1 MDHEN, CDR2 SYDVKM. With 5 bases removed from V and 4 bases from J, the gap between germline ends came to 14 bases.

V is TRBV6-1 and J is TRBJ2-7, with 10 bases matching TRBD1. The V segment lost 8 bases and the J segment 6 bases; nucleotides outside the gene matches: 7. Germline lookup yields CDR1 MNHNS and CDR2 SASEGT. The CDR3 contains 13 residues. CDR3 residues: CASRRQGAAEQYF. The CDR3 DNA sequence: TGTGCCAGCCGGCGACAGGGGGCAGCCGAGCAGTACTTC.

This sequence joins TRBV6-5 and TRBJ1-1; D not resolved. Deletions cut 5 bases from V and 0 bases from J, with 4 bases between. CDR3 size: 12 residues. Germline V CDR1 and CDR2: MNHEY, SVGAGI. As DNA, the CDR3 is TGTGCCAGCAGTCACCTGAACACTGAAGCTTTCTTT. Residues: CASSHLNTEAFF.

The chain is built from TRBV5-4 and TRBJ2-1, with D maybe TRBD2 (6 bases). There are 16 residues in the CDR3. Germline CDR1 and CDR2: SGHNT and YYREEE (reference sequence). V lost 4 bases and J 4 bases, leaving 18 bases between the germline ends. The chain's CDR3 is CASSPTATRGYNEQFF. The CDR3 nucleotides are TGTGCCAGCAGCCCTACGGCTACGCGGGGATACAATGAGCAGTTCTTC.

This clone rates as medium-sized (0.01 to 0.1%). The genes are TRBV2 and TRBJ1-5; 7 positions agree with TRBD1. The CDR3 is 14 residues long. Germline V gene data show CDR1 as SNHLY and CDR2 as FYNNEI. Trimming removed 5 bases from V and 7 bases from J; junction bases left unmatched: 8. The chain's CDR3 is CASSLDRREQPQHF. In DNA form, the CDR3 reads TGTGCCAGCAGTCTGGACAGGCGAGAACAGCCCCAGCATTTT.

The chain combines TRBV18 with TRBJ1-4, with 8 bases that match TRBD1. CDR3 length equals 14 residues. Germline lookup yields CDR1 KGHSH and CDR2 LQKENI. Trimming at V came to 8 bases and at J to 4 bases, leaving 6 bases not matched to a gene. CDR3 DNA: TGTGCCAGCGTCGGACAGGGTGATAATGAAAAACTGTTTTTT. It translates to CASVGQGDNEKLFF.

The chain links TRBV7-9 to TRBJ2-2; 15 bases are a match to TRBD2. Germline CDR1 and CDR2: SEHNR and FQNEAQ (reference sequence). CDR3 length equals 17 residues. Trimming took 1 base from V and 7 from J; bases not matched to a gene: 4. CDR3 amino acids: CASSLGGTSGRYGELFF. Written as DNA, the CDR3 is TGTGCCAGCAGCTTAGGGGGGACTAGCGGGAGGTACGGGGAGCTGTTTTTT.

This clone was detected a few times. The J gene is TRBJ2-6, the V gene TRBV6-1, with 7 bases that match TRBD2. CDR3 length: 17 amino acids. J lost 0 bases, V lost 2 bases, and 4 bases had no gene match. CDR1 is MNHNS, CDR2 SASEGT, per germline. Here the CDR3 reads CASSETRGSSGANVLTF. The CDR3 bases are TGTGCCAGCAGTGAAACCCGCGGGAGCTCTGGGGCCAACGTCCTGACTTTC.

The V and J genes are TRBV19 and TRBJ1-2; perhaps TRBD1 as D (5 bases). CDR1 is LNHDA and CDR2 is SQIVND in the germline V gene (reference sequence). Trimming cost V 6 bases and J 7 bases, with 12 bases left between them. This CDR3 region has 12 residues. The CDR3 bases are TGTGCCAGTAGATTCCAGGGCGGTGGCTACACCTTC. Encoded protein: CASRFQGGGYTF.

The chain is built from TRBV21-1 and TRBJ2-7; TRBD2 was called by the table and not checked on the DNA. TRBV21-1 is recorded as a pseudogene. The CDR3 sequence is 14 residues long. This CDR3 reads CASSKGTYLDEQYF. For the CDR3, the DNA is TGTGCCAGCAGCAAAGGGACTTATCTTGACGAGCAGTACTTC.

The chain employs TRBV18 and TRBJ2-4, with D tentatively TRBD2 (7 bases). Per the germline V gene, CDR1 is KGHSH and CDR2 is LQKENI. V was clipped by 3 bases and J by 8 bases, with 17 bases between them. The CDR3 is made up of 15 amino acids. The DNA for the CDR3 is TGTGCCAGCTCACCCCCGGGACACCGGGGGGACATTCAGTACTTC. Its translation is CASSPPGHRGDIQYF.

This sequence joins TRBV6-5 and TRBJ1-4; 8 nucleotides match TRBD1. Trimming at V came to 4 bases and at J to 14 bases, leaving 18 bases not matched to a gene. Germline values: CDR1 MNHEY, CDR2 SVGAGI. CDR3 length equals 16 residues. The CDR3 protein is CASSSPNGQGPVHLFF. CDR3 DNA sequence: TGTGCCAGCAGTTCCCCGAACGGACAGGGACCCGTTCACCTGTTTTTT.

The genes are TRBV15 and TRBJ2-3, with D maybe TRBD1 (6 bases). V lost 6 bases and J 3 bases, leaving 16 bases between the germline ends. Germline V gene sequence: CDR1 LNHNV, CDR2 YYDKDF (reference sequence). The CDR3 contains 15 residues. DNA for the CDR3: TGTGCCACCAGAGAACAGGGAAGGAGAACAGATACGCAGTATTTT. Encoded protein: CATREQGRRTDTQYF. Variable domain in full (rest from reference TRBV15 and TRBJ2-3): DAMVIQNPRYQVTQFGKPVTLSCSQTLNHNVMYWYQQKSSQAPKLLFHYYDKDFNNEADTPDNFQSRRPNTSFCFLDIRSPGLGDTAMYLCATREQGRRTDTQYFGPGTRLTVL.

This clone was found once. CDR3 sequence reads: CASKEREEQYF. CDR3 nucleotides: TGCGCCAGCAAAGAGAGGGAAGAGCAGTACTTC. This rearrangement joins TRBV5-1 to TRBJ2-7, with a weak D call TRBD2 (5 bases). Germline V gene sequence: CDR1 SGHRS, CDR2 YFSETQ. Trimming took 6 bases from V and 7 from J, leaving 11 bases between them. CDR3 length: 11 residues.

The V call is TRBV23-1, the J call TRBJ2-7; D ambiguous. Being an ORF, TRBV23-1 has a function that is uncertain. Trimming removed 2 bases at V and 0 bases at J, with 20 bases between. The CDR3 is 18 amino acids. The CDR3, as DNA: TGCGCCAGCAGTCAAAACCCCCCGACATCTCCTAGCTCCTACGAGCAGTACTTC. This gives the protein CASSQNPPTSPSSYEQYF.